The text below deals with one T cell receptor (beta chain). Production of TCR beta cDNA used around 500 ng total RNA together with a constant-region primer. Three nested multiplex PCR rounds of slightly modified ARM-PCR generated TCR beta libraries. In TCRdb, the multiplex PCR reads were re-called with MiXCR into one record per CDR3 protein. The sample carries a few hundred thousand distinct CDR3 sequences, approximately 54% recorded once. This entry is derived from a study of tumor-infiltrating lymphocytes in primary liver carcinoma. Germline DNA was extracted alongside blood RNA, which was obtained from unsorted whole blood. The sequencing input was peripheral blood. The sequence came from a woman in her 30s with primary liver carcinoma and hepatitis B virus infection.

CDR3 nucleotides: TGCGCCAGCAGCCAAGGGACAGGGAAGGAGGCCCAGTACTTC. Protein product: CASSQGTGKEAQYF. The chain employs TRBV4-1 and TRBJ2-5, with TRBD1 identical over 8 bases. The trim removed 1 base at V and 9 bases at J, leaving 7 bases unmatched. The CDR3 is made up of 14 amino acids. Per germline, CDR1 MGHRA and CDR2 YSYEKL.